These 6 T cell receptor beta chains originate from one sample sequenced in a study of patients and donors after allogeneic stem cell transplantation. MiXCR was run by TCRdb on the RT-PCR reads, yielding one entry per CDR3 protein. The sample lists fewer than 30,000 distinct CDR3 sequences; about 8% were seen once. What was sequenced was blood, either unsorted or a sorted T cell fraction (not recorded which). The receptors were gathered from a human donor who was either an allogeneic HSCT recipient or a stem cell or donor lymphocyte infusion donor (not recorded which). It is not recorded whose cells these are; they may come from a transplant donor.

This clonotype was counted ten times or more. V gene TRBV20-1 combines with J gene TRBJ2-5, with D possibly called TRBD1 or TRBD2 (5 bases each). V was pared by 2 bases and J by 5 bases, with 15 bases between. The CDR3 runs to 14 residues. In germline, CDR1 is DFQATT, CDR2 SNEGSKA (reference sequence). The CDR3 protein is CSARYSGTGETQYF. The CDR3 DNA sequence: TGCAGTGCTAGATATTCCGGGACCGGGGAGACCCAGTACTTC.

CDR3 sequence reads: CAISPVVGEQYF. As DNA, the CDR3 is TGTGCCATCAGCCCCGTGGTCGGGGAGCAGTACTTC. V usage is TRBV10-3 and J usage is TRBJ2-7; no clear D. The CDR3 loop spans 12 amino acids. With 6 bases removed from V and 7 bases from J, the gap between germline ends came to 13 bases. Germline V CDR1 and CDR2: ENHRY, SYGVKD.

This rearrangement joins TRBV20-1 to TRBJ1-3, with no clear D. Trimming removed 1 base at V and 0 bases at J, with 13 bases between. CDR3 length equals 16 residues. Germline V lookup: CDR1 DFQATT, CDR2 SNEGSKA (reference sequence). Here the CDR3 reads CSARVQSLSSGNTIYF. The CDR3 DNA reads TGCAGTGCTAGAGTACAGTCTTTAAGCTCTGGAAACACCATATATTTT.

This clonotype was recorded a few times. The V call is TRBV7-9, the J call TRBJ2-7, with a possible D match to TRBD2 (6 bases). The CDR3 consists of 11 residues. Germline-derived CDR1 and CDR2 are SEHNR and FQNEAQ (reference sequence). The V and J ends lost 3 bases and 6 bases respectively, with 6 bases between them. The CDR3 region is CASSFGSEQYF. The CDR3 DNA sequence: TGTGCCAGCAGCTTCGGGAGCGAGCAGTACTTC.

In nucleotides, the CDR3 is TGTGCCAGCAGTTTTCGGGGCGGGACAGGGATTCGGAGGGGCGAAAAACTGTTTTTT. Translation gives CASSFRGGTGIRRGEKLFF. The chain carries TRBV27 and TRBJ1-4; 9 bases fit TRBD1. Germline lookup yields CDR1 MNHEY and CDR2 SMNVEV (reference sequence). With 3 bases clipped from V and 8 bases from J, the junction kept 19 bases outside the gene matches. This CDR3 comprises 19 residues.

In its sample, this clonotype was seen a few times. The chain links TRBV27 to TRBJ1-2; D uncertain. With 4 bases removed from V and 4 bases from J, the gap between germline ends came to 13 bases. This CDR3 is 14 amino acids long. In germline, CDR1 is MNHEY, CDR2 SMNVEV (reference sequence). CDR3 nucleotides: TGTGCCAGCAGTTCCCGAGCTAGCGGCTATGGCTACACCTTC. It specifies CASSSRASGYGYTF.